The rows below give T cell receptor beta chains drawn from one sample of a study of blood T cell repertoires in COVID-19. Using immunoSEQ multiplex PCR, the repertoire was profiled, and TCRdb retains in-frame clones only, with some absent. Of approximately 290,000 clones in the sample, over 75% were seen once. Sequenced material: peripheral blood. All receptors derive from a human donor with COVID-19, enrolled during active disease. The donor label of this sample is uncertain. Both conserved end residues are part of each CDR3. A D gene is named only where the DNA matches it firmly. Part of the rows lack a size; the others show once, few, many or a class for expanded clones.

j_call d_call v_call clone_size cdr3_aa cdr3_nt
TRBJ1-2 - TRBV5-6 few CASSTLGRGNYGYTF TGTGCCAGCAGCACCCTAGGCAGGGGAAACTATGGCTACACCTTC
TRBJ1-5 - TRBV5-1 - CASSLDGGRVQPQHF TGCGCCAGCAGCTTGGACGGGGGGCGAGTTCAGCCCCAGCATTTT
TRBJ1-5 - TRBV19 - CASSLMNGGGQPQHF TGTGCCAGTAGCCTAATGAACGGGGGGGGACAGCCCCAGCATTTT
TRBJ2-1 - TRBV7-9 - CATSTSRVRYNEQFF TGTGCCACCTCCACTTCCCGAGTCCGTTACAATGAGCAGTTCTTC
TRBJ2-7 - TRBV3-1/TRBV3-2 once CASSRQRGGGSYEQYF TGTGCCAGCAGCCGACAGAGGGGGGGAGGCTCCTACGAGCAGTACTTC
TRBJ2-1 TRBD2 TRBV9 - CASSVTSGSGNEQFF TGTGCCAGCAGCGTTACTAGCGGGAGTGGAAATGAGCAGTTCTTC
TRBJ2-2 - TRBV28 once CASRARGTVNGELFF TGTGCCAGCAGAGCACGGGGTACAGTTAACGGGGAGCTGTTTTTT
TRBJ1-2 - TRBV29-1 - CSVDGGYGYTF TGCAGCGTTGATGGAGGGTATGGCTACACCTTC
TRBJ1-3 TRBD1 TRBV30 - CAWSQGAGNTIYF TGTGCCTGGAGTCAGGGGGCGGGAAACACCATATATTTT
TRBJ1-2 TRBD1 TRBV19 - CASSVNRDRGPYGYTF TGTGCCAGTAGTGTAAACCGGGACAGGGGCCCATATGGCTACACCTTC
TRBJ1-4 TRBD1 TRBV7-8 - CASSLQNRDSVEKLFF TGTGCCAGCAGCCTACAGAACCGGGACAGTGTTGAAAAACTGTTTTTT
TRBJ1-1 - TRBV7-2 - CASSSTGSEAFF TGTGCCAGCAGCTCCACAGGGTCTGAAGCTTTCTTT
TRBJ1-3 - TRBV4-3 - CASSPQVAAPSSGNTIYF TGCGCCAGCAGCCCCCAGGTGGCAGCACCAAGCTCTGGAAACACCATATATTTT
TRBJ2-7 TRBD1 TRBV10-3 - CAIRQGPGQGTVEQYF TGTGCCATCAGACAAGGTCCGGGACAGGGGACGGTCGAGCAGTACTTC
TRBJ1-5 - TRBV10-2 - CASSTGLSNQPQHF TGCGCCAGCAGTACAGGGTTAAGCAATCAGCCCCAGCATTTT
TRBJ2-7 - TRBV6-2/TRBV6-3 - CASSQTRGLSSYEQYF TGTGCCAGCAGTCAGACCAGGGGTCTAAGCTCCTACGAGCAGTACTTC
TRBJ2-1 - TRBV7-8 once CASSLVIWELHNEQFF TGTGCCAGCAGCTTAGTAATATGGGAGTTGCACAATGAGCAGTTCTTC
TRBJ2-5 TRBD2 TRBV5-6 - CASSFAGAETQYF TGTGCCAGCAGCTTTGCGGGAGCAGAGACCCAGTACTTC
TRBJ1-6 - TRBV5-6 - CASSTSGAGWNSPLHF TGTGCCAGCAGCACGAGTGGGGCAGGGTGGAATTCACCCCTCCACTTT
TRBJ1-5 - TRBV7-2 - CASSSGASGNQPQHF TGTGCCAGCAGCTCTGGGGCCTCGGGCAATCAGCCCCAGCATTTT
TRBJ1-4 TRBD1 TRBV28 - CASSRRGQGSEKLFF TGTGCCAGCAGTCGTAGGGGACAGGGAAGCGAAAAACTGTTTTTT
TRBJ2-7 - TRBV18 - CASSPPGGYEQYF TGTGCCAGCTCACCACCGGGGGGCTACGAGCAGTACTTC
TRBJ1-2 - TRBV5-1 - CASSLGGQRNYGYTF TGCGCCAGCAGCTTGGGAGGGCAGCGAAACTATGGCTACACCTTC
TRBJ1-5 TRBD1 TRBV30 - CAWSVLGDSFSNQPQHF TGTGCCTGGAGTGTACTGGGGGACAGCTTTAGCAATCAGCCCCAGCATTTT
TRBJ1-2 - TRBV28 - CASTQRRANGYTF TGTGCCAGCACTCAGAGGAGGGCGAATGGCTACACCTTC
TRBJ2-5 TRBD1 TRBV4-1 - CASSPGDRVTETQYF TGCGCCAGCAGCCCAGGGGACAGGGTAACAGAGACCCAGTACTTC
TRBJ1-5 - TRBV19 - CASSTQDSSNQPQHF TGTGCCAGTAGTACCCAAGACAGTAGCAATCAGCCCCAGCATTTT
TRBJ1-4 TRBD1 TRBV25-1 - CASSTRDRGEKLFF TGTGCCAGCAGTACCCGGGACAGGGGTGAAAAACTGTTTTTT
TRBJ2-7 - TRBV19 - CASSTGTRNYEQYF TGTGCCAGTAGTACCGGGACTCGCAACTACGAGCAGTACTTC
TRBJ2-2 - TRBV19 - CASSILSGAGRNTGELFF TGTGCCAGTAGTATTCTATCCGGAGCGGGTAGGAACACCGGGGAGCTGTTTTTT
TRBJ1-6 - TRBV6-5 few CASSLGGGRPLHF TGTGCCAGCAGCTTAGGTGGCGGGAGACCCCTCCACTTT
TRBJ1-5 - TRBV27 - CASSLPPGPQHF TGTGCCAGCAGTTTACCCCCAGGCCCCCAGCATTTT
TRBJ2-7 - TRBV3-1/TRBV3-2 - CASSQDFGGTYEQYF TGTGCCAGCAGCCAAGATTTCGGAGGAACCTACGAGCAGTACTTC
TRBJ1-6 - TRBV21-1 once CASSKEGKTGHNSPLHF TGTGCCAGCAGCAAAGAGGGGAAGACAGGGCATAATTCACCCCTCCACTTT
TRBJ2-3 TRBD2 TRBV11-3 once CASSFTGLAGDTQYF TGTGCCAGCAGCTTTACGGGACTAGCGGGTGATACGCAGTATTTT
TRBJ2-7 TRBD2 TRBV28 - CASRPSIAGAYEQYF TGTGCCAGCAGACCCTCGATAGCGGGAGCCTACGAGCAGTACTTC
TRBJ2-7 - TRBV29-1 - CSVEAFSYEQYF TGCAGCGTTGAGGCCTTCTCCTACGAGCAGTACTTC
TRBJ1-4 - TRBV7-9 - CASSPSAATNEKLFF TGTGCCAGCAGCCCATCGGCGGCAACTAATGAAAAACTGTTTTTT
TRBJ1-2 - TRBV5-1 - CASSYRDIGYGYTF TGCGCCAGCAGCTACAGGGATATCGGGTATGGCTACACCTTC
TRBJ2-3 - TRBV15 - CATSREARPSTDTQYF TGTGCCACCAGCAGAGAGGCTCGCCCTAGCACAGATACGCAGTATTTT
TRBJ1-1 - TRBV9 - CASSPSAGYYEDTEAFF TGTGCCAGCAGCCCTAGTGCAGGGTACTATGAAGACACTGAAGCTTTCTTT
TRBJ2-3 - TRBV9 - CASSVGTGKTDTQYF TGTGCCAGCAGCGTAGGTACCGGGAAAACAGATACGCAGTATTTT
TRBJ2-7 - TRBV9 - CASSVTGLETYEQYF TGTGCCAGCAGCGTAACGGGACTGGAGACCTACGAGCAGTACTTC
TRBJ1-2 TRBD1 TRBV29-1 - CSAGDRGSYGYTF TGCAGCGCCGGGGACAGGGGTAGCTATGGCTACACCTTC
TRBJ1-5 - TRBV6-2/TRBV6-3 - CASSTQGQGQPQHF TGTGCCAGCAGTACACAGGGTCAAGGGCAGCCCCAGCATTTT
TRBJ2-7 - TRBV7-8 - CASRPGWVTVGEQYF TGTGCCAGCAGACCGGGGTGGGTTACGGTCGGCGAGCAGTACTTC
TRBJ1-1 - TRBV11-2 - CASSSQPTGMNTEAFF TGTGCCAGCAGCTCACAACCTACAGGGATGAACACTGAAGCTTTCTTT
TRBJ1-5 - TRBV3-1/TRBV3-2 many CASSQRGQPQHF TGTGCCAGCAGCCAAAGAGGACAGCCCCAGCATTTT
TRBJ1-4 - TRBV29-1 - CSVEDGGGPGSNEKLFF TGCAGCGTTGAAGATGGCGGCGGTCCAGGGTCGAATGAAAAACTGTTTTTT
TRBJ2-7 - TRBV6-1 - CASSEAAANYEQYF TGTGCCAGCAGTGAAGCGGCGGCGAACTACGAGCAGTACTTC
TRBJ2-1 - TRBV7-2 - CASRQTVPGEQFF TGTGCCAGCAGACAGACCGTCCCCGGAGAGCAGTTCTTC
TRBJ1-6 - TRBV5-1 - CASSGGARSPLHF TGCGCCAGCTCTGGGGGGGCGCGTTCACCCCTCCACTTT
TRBJ1-3 - TRBV3-1/TRBV3-2 - CASSQARGSTIYF TGTGCCAGCAGCCAAGCCCGGGGGTCGACCATATATTTT
TRBJ2-1 - TRBV7-3 once CASSLSGAKLEQFF TGTGCCAGCAGCCTCAGTGGGGCGAAACTTGAGCAGTTCTTC
TRBJ2-4 TRBD2 TRBV6-5 - CASGREGQAKNIQYF TGTGCCAGCGGGCGGGAGGGCCAAGCCAAAAACATTCAGTACTTC